The next 14 T cell receptor beta chains were all read from a single sample in a study of shared clonotypes between healthy human individuals. Profiling relied on immunoSEQ multiplex PCR, and the TCRdb table lists in-frame clones only, not all of them. The top ten hold 0.89% of the sample, which has around 990,000 clones, approximately 80% seen once. The specimen was memory CD4+ T cells from PBMCs. The subset was: CD45RA-negative fraction. Receptors originate from a man in his late teens or twenties in good health. Some clones in this sample may be carry-over from other donors' samples.

Only a few counts were recorded for this clone. The genes are TRBV11-2 and TRBJ1-3; unclear D gene. The CDR3 runs to 14 residues. CDR1 is SGHAT, CDR2 FQNNGV, per germline. V lost 4 bases, J lost 0 bases, and 7 bases lay in between. CDR3 in DNA: TGTGCCAGCAGCTCCCGTGGCTCTGGAAACACCATATATTTT. Amino acid sequence: CASSSRGSGNTIYF.

This clone was recorded once. The rearrangement uses TRBV4-1 and TRBJ2-5, with D unclear. This CDR3 comprises 14 residues. The germline V gene encodes CDR1 MGHRA and CDR2 YSYEKL. V was shortened by 8 bases and J by 4 bases, with 17 bases between the two germline ends. This CDR3 is CASSRQAQRETQYF. The DNA for the CDR3 is TGCGCCAGCTCCCGGCAAGCTCAAAGAGAGACCCAGTACTTC.

The rearrangement joins TRBV7-2 to TRBJ2-4; D is possibly TRBD1 (5 bases). This CDR3 is 14 amino acids long. The germline V and J ends were trimmed by 1 base and 10 bases, with 14 bases remaining between them. Germline V gene lookup returns CDR1 SGHTA and CDR2 FQGNSA. The CDR3 here is CASSLEKQGWIQYF. CDR3 DNA sequence: TGTGCCAGCAGCTTAGAAAAGCAGGGCTGGATTCAGTACTTC.

The chain joins TRBV5-1 to TRBJ1-3; the D is unclear. The CDR3 is 17 residues long. V was shortened by 0 bases and J by 0 bases, with 13 bases between the two germline ends. CDR1 SGHRS and CDR2 YFSETQ come from the germline V gene. CDR3 nucleotide sequence: TGCGCCAGCAGCTTGGGAGTGGGTCTCCACTCTGGAAACACCATATATTTT. Its protein product is CASSLGVGLHSGNTIYF.

CDR3 nucleotide sequence: TGCGCCAGCAGCCCCGGAGGGAAGAACACCGGGGAGCTGTTTTTT. Protein sequence: CASSPGGKNTGELFF. The rearrangement joins TRBV5-1 to TRBJ2-2; possible D gene TRBD2, 6 bases. CDR1 is SGHRS and CDR2 is YFSETQ in the germline V gene. Trimming left V 4 bases short and J 1 base short, with 11 bases between. The CDR3 runs 15 residues.

This clone was found many times. The chain links TRBV15 to TRBJ1-4, with no clear D. The V gene's germline CDR1 is LNHNV and CDR2 YYDKDF (reference sequence). V was clipped by 4 bases and J by 7 bases, with 10 bases between them. The CDR3 covers 13 residues. CDR3 loop: CATSKPAPEKLFF. CDR3 DNA sequence: TGTGCCACCAGCAAGCCTGCGCCTGAAAAACTGTTTTTT.

The chain has TRBV30 and TRBJ2-1; the match to TRBD2 covers 7 bases. Trimming at V came to 2 bases and at J to 15 bases, leaving 10 bases not matched to a gene. The germline V gene has CDR1 GTSNPN and CDR2 SVGIG (reference sequence). This CDR3 comprises 12 residues. The CDR3 DNA reads as TGTGCCTGGAGTTCGGGTGCGGGAGTGCCGTTCTTC. Protein product: CAWSSGAGVPFF.

This sequence joins TRBV15 and TRBJ2-7; TRBD1 agrees at 7 bases. Germline lookup yields CDR1 LNHNV and CDR2 YYDKDF (reference sequence). CDR3 length equals 15 residues. J gave up 0 bases and V 6 bases, and 8 bases lay outside the gene matches. The CDR3 reads CATRRDRASSYEQYF. CDR3 coding DNA: TGTGCCACCAGACGCGACAGGGCGAGCTCCTACGAGCAGTACTTC.

The chain carries TRBV15 and TRBJ2-7, with 7 bases identical to TRBD2. Germline V CDR1 and CDR2: LNHNV, YYDKDF (reference sequence). V lost 5 bases, J lost 3 bases, and 7 bases stayed unmatched. There are 14 residues in the CDR3. The chain's CDR3 is CATSGGGSLYEQYF. The CDR3 DNA follows: TGTGCCACCAGCGGAGGCGGGAGCCTCTACGAGCAGTACTTC.

The chain carries TRBV5-1 and TRBJ2-3; no firm D call. This CDR3 region has 15 residues. Trimming cost V 1 base and J 0 bases, with 9 bases left between them. Germline V gene sequence: CDR1 SGHRS, CDR2 YFSETQ. For the CDR3, the DNA is TGCGCCAGCAGCTTGTTCGGTGGGAGCACAGATACGCAGTATTTT. Protein product: CASSLFGGSTDTQYF.

The chain links TRBV30 to TRBJ1-5, with a possible D match to TRBD1 (5 bases). V was trimmed by 5 bases and J by 2 bases, leaving 16 bases between them. This CDR3 comprises 15 residues. Per germline, CDR1 GTSNPN and CDR2 SVGIG (reference sequence). DNA of the CDR3: TGTGCCTGGGGGACCGGGAATTTGGGCAATCAGCCCCAGCATTTT. Translation: CAWGTGNLGNQPQHF.

This chain connects TRBV5-8 to TRBJ2-5; weak D call: TRBD1 (6 bases). V was clipped by 4 bases and J by 2 bases, with 18 bases between them. Germline CDR1 is SGHTS and CDR2 is YDEGEE. The CDR3 has 16 residues. CDR3 DNA sequence: TGTGCCAGCAGCCTCACGGGACAACTGATACAAGAGACCCAGTACTTC. This gives the protein CASSLTGQLIQETQYF.

This clone was found a few times. The chain is built from TRBV5-1 and TRBJ2-5; 10 nucleotides align to TRBD1. The CDR3 has 14 residues. V lost 3 bases to trimming and J lost 5 bases; unmatched junction nucleotides: 4. Germline V gene lookup returns CDR1 SGHRS and CDR2 YFSETQ. The CDR3 DNA sequence: TGCGCCAGCAGCTGGGACAGGGGTGCGGAGACCCAGTACTTC. Translation gives CASSWDRGAETQYF.

With respect to this clone: A much bigger clone sits one base away, suggesting this may be a read error. Other DNA sequences in this sample translate to the same CDR3. This sequence joins TRBV7-3 and TRBJ1-1; D is ambiguous. V lost 6 bases to trimming and J lost 0 bases, with 8 bases between them. CDR1 SGHTA and CDR2 FQGTGA come from the germline V gene. The CDR3 has 13 amino acids. CDR3 sequence reads: CASSFNMNTEAFF. As DNA, the CDR3 is TGTGCCAGCAGTTTTAATATGAACACTGAAGCTTTCTTT.